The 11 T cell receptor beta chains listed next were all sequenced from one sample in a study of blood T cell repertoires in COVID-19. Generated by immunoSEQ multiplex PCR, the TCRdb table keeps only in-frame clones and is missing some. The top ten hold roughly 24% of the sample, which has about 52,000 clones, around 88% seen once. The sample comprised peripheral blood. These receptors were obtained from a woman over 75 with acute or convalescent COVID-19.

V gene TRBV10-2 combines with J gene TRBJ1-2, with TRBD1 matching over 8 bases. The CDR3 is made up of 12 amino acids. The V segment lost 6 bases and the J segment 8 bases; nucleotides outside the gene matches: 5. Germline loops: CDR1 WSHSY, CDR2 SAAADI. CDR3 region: CASSSGGAGYTF. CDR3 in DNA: TGCGCCAGCAGCTCAGGGGGCGCGGGCTACACCTTC.

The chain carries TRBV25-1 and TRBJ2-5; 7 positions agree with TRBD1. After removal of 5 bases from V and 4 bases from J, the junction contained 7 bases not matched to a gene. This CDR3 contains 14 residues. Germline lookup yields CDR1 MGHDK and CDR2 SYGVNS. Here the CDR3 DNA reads TGTGCCAGCAGTCGACAGGGAACTGTAGAGACCCAGTACTTC. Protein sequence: CASSRQGTVETQYF.

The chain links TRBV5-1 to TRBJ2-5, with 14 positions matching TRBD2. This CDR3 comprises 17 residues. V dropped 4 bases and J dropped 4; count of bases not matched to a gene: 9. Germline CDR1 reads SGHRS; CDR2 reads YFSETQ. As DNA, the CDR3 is TGCGCCAGCAGCGGGGGACTAGCGGGAGAGGTGGCAGAGACCCAGTACTTC. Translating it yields CASSGGLAGEVAETQYF.

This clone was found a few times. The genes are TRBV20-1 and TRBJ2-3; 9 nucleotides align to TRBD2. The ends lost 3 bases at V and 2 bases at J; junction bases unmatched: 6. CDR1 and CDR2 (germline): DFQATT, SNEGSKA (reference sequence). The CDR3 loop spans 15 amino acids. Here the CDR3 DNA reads TGCAGTGCTAGTCTAGCGGGGCGTTCCACAGATACGCAGTATTTT. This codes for CSASLAGRSTDTQYF.

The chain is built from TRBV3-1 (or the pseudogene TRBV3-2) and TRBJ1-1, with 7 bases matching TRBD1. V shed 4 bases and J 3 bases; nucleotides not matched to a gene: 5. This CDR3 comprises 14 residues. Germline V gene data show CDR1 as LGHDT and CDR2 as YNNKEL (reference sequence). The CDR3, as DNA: TGTGCCAGCAGCCTCAGGGGGAAGTACACTGAAGCTTTCTTT. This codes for CASSLRGKYTEAFF.

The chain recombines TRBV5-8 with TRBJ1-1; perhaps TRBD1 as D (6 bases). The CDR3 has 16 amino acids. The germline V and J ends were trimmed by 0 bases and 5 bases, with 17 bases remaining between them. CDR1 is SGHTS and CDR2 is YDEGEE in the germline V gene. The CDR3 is CASSLGVGALTTEAFF. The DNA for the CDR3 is TGTGCCAGCAGCTTGGGAGTGGGGGCCTTAACGACTGAAGCTTTCTTT.

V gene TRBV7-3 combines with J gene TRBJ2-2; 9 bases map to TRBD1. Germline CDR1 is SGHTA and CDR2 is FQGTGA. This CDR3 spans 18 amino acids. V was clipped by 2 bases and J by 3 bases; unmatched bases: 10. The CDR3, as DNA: TGTGCCAGCAGCTTATTAGGGAGGACAGGGGTGGACACCGGGGAGCTGTTTTTT. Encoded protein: CASSLLGRTGVDTGELFF.

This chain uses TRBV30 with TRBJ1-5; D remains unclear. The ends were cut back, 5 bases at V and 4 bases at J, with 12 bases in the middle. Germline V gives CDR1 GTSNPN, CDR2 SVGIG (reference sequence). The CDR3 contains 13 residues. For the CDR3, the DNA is TGTGCCTGGTCCCCGCGGGAGAATCAGCCCCAGCATTTT. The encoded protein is CAWSPRENQPQHF.

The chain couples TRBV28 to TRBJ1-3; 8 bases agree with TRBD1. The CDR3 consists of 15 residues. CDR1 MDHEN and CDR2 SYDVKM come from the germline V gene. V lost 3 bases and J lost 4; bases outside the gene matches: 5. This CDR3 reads CASSLGTGQGNTIYF. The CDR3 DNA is TGTGCCAGCAGTTTGGGGACAGGCCAGGGAAACACCATATATTTT.

CDR3 amino acids: CASSLFQGDYGYTF. The DNA for the CDR3 is TGCGCCAGCAGCTTGTTTCAGGGGGACTATGGCTACACCTTC. The J gene is TRBJ1-2, the V gene TRBV5-1, with 7 bases lining up with TRBD1. CDR3 size: 14 residues. Germline CDR1 and CDR2: SGHRS and YFSETQ. Unmatched junction bases numbered 3, after V lost 1 base and J lost 3 bases.

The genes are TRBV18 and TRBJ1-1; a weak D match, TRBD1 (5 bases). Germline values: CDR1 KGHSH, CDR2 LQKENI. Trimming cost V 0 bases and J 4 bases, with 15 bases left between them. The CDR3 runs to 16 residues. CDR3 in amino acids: CASSPPAVMQGTEAFF. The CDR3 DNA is TGTGCCAGCTCACCACCGGCTGTGATGCAGGGCACTGAAGCTTTCTTT.